This is a list of T cell receptor beta chains from one sample in a study of lymphopenia after photon versus proton radiotherapy. TCRdb's table, derived via immunoSEQ multiplex PCR, lists solely in-frame clones and lacks some. This table holds 55,000 to 70,000 clones, under 95% found once. The sample was peripheral blood, taken from a patient treated with photon-based radiotherapy. These receptors were obtained from a woman between 35 and 50 years old with cholangiocarcinoma. Each CDR3 is given with its conserved first and last residue. Each record gives: V gene, D gene, J gene, CDR3 protein. D genes are given only for firm matches.

V: TRBV9; D: TRBD1; J: TRBJ1-1; CDR3: CASNPGQGFMNTEAFF
V: TRBV30; D: NA; J: TRBJ1-1; CDR3: CAWTFFSGDTRDTEAFF
V: TRBV9; D: TRBD1; J: TRBJ2-1; CDR3: CASSAPPGTGTYNEQFF
V: TRBV27; D: NA; J: TRBJ1-1; CDR3: CASKSSGSTEAFF
V: TRBV29-1; D: NA; J: TRBJ2-1; CDR3: CSVEQVNEQFF
V: TRBV18; D: NA; J: TRBJ2-7; CDR3: CASSRDKVSYEQYF
V: TRBV4-3; D: TRBD2; J: TRBJ2-6; CDR3: CASSQSLKREMGKAGANVLTF
V: TRBV6-4; D: NA; J: TRBJ1-4; CDR3: CASLRDAGIYTNEKLFF
V: TRBV5-4; D: TRBD1; J: TRBJ1-1; CDR3: CASSSTGRITEAFF
V: TRBV7-8; D: TRBD2; J: TRBJ2-3; CDR3: CASTLAGGPTDTQYF
V: TRBV19; D: TRBD1; J: TRBJ2-2; CDR3: CASTNWGQGYTGELFF
V: TRBV10-3; D: TRBD2; J: TRBJ2-1; CDR3: CAISPRATSGGYNEQFF
V: TRBV2; D: NA; J: TRBJ1-6; CDR3: CASSQANYNSPLHF
V: TRBV6-5; D: NA; J: TRBJ2-1; CDR3: CATQAAGRNEQFF
V: TRBV7-9; D: NA; J: TRBJ1-1; CDR3: CASTSRANTEAFF
V: TRBV25-1; D: TRBD1; J: TRBJ2-7; CDR3: CASSAGTGGREQYF
V: TRBV18; D: NA; J: TRBJ2-3; CDR3: CASSPSTDTQYF
V: TRBV29-1; D: NA; J: TRBJ1-2; CDR3: CSVDDVIEDYGYTF
V: TRBV27; D: TRBD1; J: TRBJ2-6; CDR3: CASRRTGGGPGANVLTF
V: TRBV30; D: NA; J: TRBJ2-7; CDR3: CAWSRLYEQYF
V: TRBV7-6; D: NA; J: TRBJ2-1; CDR3: CASSSGARSDEQFF
V: TRBV5-4; D: NA; J: TRBJ2-1; CDR3: CASSLVQGGNNEQFF
V: TRBV9; D: TRBD1; J: TRBJ2-2; CDR3: CASSPRQGTGELFF
V: TRBV9; D: NA; J: TRBJ1-1; CDR3: CASSVAGGVEAFF
V: TRBV7-8; D: TRBD2; J: TRBJ2-7; CDR3: CASSLARSGRPYEQYF
V: TRBV5-6; D: NA; J: TRBJ1-6; CDR3: CASSLTGVGSPLHF
V: TRBV7-9; D: TRBD2; J: TRBJ2-3; CDR3: CASSLASGGNTDTQYF
V: TRBV2; D: NA; J: TRBJ1-1; CDR3: CASRETGGRTEAFF
V: TRBV2; D: NA; J: TRBJ2-7; CDR3: CASKTSIADYEQYF
V: TRBV27; D: NA; J: TRBJ1-5; CDR3: CASRGRSGNQPQHF
V: TRBV19; D: NA; J: TRBJ1-5; CDR3: CASSRVRVFQPQHF
V: TRBV5-5; D: NA; J: TRBJ1-2; CDR3: CASSPRVGYGYTF
V: TRBV11-2; D: NA; J: NA; CDR3: CASSLGLGATLYEQYF
V: TRBV7-9; D: TRBD2; J: TRBJ2-1; CDR3: CASLRVAGANEQFF
V: TRBV19; D: TRBD1; J: TRBJ2-5; CDR3: CASSIVGTGQETQYF
V: TRBV7-2; D: NA; J: TRBJ1-2; CDR3: CASSPGKGRRNYGYTF